This T cell receptor (beta chain) was sequenced during a study of Ad26.COV2.S vaccination and SARS-CoV-2 variants. The study's findings and limits: Vaccine and placebo groups showed comparable non-spike TCR breadth. An underestimation of total T cell responses may have resulted from the TCR breadth and depth analyses.

About this clone: The antigen remains undetermined.

Germline V lookup: CDR1 MNHEY, CDR2 SMNVEV (reference sequence). This CDR3 is built from 16 residues. Trimming left V 6 bases short and J 3 bases short, with 17 bases between. The treatment denotes: approximately 18 received Ad26.COV2.S at low or high dose, single or two shots; about 5 received placebo; per-sample allocation not given. At day 63 after the first vaccine or placebo injection, samples were drawn. Libraries were prepared by immunoSEQ multiplex PCR; TCRdb keeps only in-frame clonotypes and omits some of them. The repertoire holds around 450,000 clones, with 85% to 90% as singletons. The receptor comes from a person between 18 and 60 years old who received the Ad26.COV2.S COVID-19 vaccine or a placebo. This chain joins TRBV27 and TRBJ1-4; a weak D match, TRBD1 (6 bases). The source was peripheral blood, collected in a trial of Ad26.COV2.S vaccine versus placebo. The DNA for the CDR3 is TGTGCCAGCAGCCCAAACGTGGGGGGGCCTAATGAAAAACTGTTTTTT. It specifies CASSPNVGGPNEKLFF. The entire variable domain, with the rest obtained from reference TRBV27 and TRBJ1-4, is as follows: EAQVTQNPRYLITVTGKKLTVTCSQNMNHEYMSWYRQDPGLGLRQIYYSMNVEVTDKGDVPEGYKVSRKEKRNFPLILESPSPNQTSLYFCASSPNVGGPNEKLFFGSGTQLSVL.